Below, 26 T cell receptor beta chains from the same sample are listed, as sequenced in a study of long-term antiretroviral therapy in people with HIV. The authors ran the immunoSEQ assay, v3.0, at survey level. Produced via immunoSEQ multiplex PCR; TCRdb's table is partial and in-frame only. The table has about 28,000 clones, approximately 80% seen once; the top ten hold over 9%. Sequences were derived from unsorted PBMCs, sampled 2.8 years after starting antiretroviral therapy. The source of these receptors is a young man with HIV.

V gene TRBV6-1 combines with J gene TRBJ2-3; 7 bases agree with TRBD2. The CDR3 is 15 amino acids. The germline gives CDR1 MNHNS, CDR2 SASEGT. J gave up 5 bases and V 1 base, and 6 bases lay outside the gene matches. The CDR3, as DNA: TGTGCCAGCAGTGAAGGCGGGAGAGCCGGAGATACGCAGTATTTT. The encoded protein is CASSEGGRAGDTQYF.

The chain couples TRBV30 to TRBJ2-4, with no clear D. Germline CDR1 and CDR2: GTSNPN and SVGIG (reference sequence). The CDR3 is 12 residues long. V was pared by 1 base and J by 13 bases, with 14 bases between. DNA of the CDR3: TGTGCCTGGAGTGAAGGAGTCTCCCCCCAGTACTTC. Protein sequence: CAWSEGVSPQYF. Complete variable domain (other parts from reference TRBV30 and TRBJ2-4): SQTIHQWPATLVQPVGSPLSLECTVEGTSNPNLYWYRQAAGRGLQLLFYSVGIGQISSEVPQNLSASRPQDRQFILSSKKLLLSDSGFYLCAWSEGVSPQYFGAGTRLSVL.

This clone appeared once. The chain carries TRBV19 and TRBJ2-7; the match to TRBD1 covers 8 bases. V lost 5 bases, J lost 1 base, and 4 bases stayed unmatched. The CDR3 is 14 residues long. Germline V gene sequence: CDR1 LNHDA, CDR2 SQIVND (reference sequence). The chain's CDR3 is CASSLGTGSYEQYF. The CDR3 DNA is TGTGCCAGTAGTCTAGGGACAGGATCCTACGAGCAGTACTTC.

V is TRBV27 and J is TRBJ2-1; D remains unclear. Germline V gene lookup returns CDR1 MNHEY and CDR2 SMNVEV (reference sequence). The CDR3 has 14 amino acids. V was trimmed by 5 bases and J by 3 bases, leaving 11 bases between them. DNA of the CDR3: TGTGCCAGCAGTATTGGGAAGTTCTACAATGAGCAGTTCTTC. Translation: CASSIGKFYNEQFF.

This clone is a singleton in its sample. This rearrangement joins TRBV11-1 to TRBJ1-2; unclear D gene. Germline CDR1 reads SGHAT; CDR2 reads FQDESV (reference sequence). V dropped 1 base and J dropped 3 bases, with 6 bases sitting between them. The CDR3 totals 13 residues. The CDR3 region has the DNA TGTGCCAGCAGCTTAGGCACCCACTATGGCTACACCTTC. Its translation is CASSLGTHYGYTF.

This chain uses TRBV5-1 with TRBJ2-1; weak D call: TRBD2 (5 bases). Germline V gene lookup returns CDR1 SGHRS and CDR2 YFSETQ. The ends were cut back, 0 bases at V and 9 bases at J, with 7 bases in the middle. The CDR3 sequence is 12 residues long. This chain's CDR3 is CASSLGRGEQFF. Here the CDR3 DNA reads TGCGCCAGCAGCTTGGGTCGGGGTGAGCAGTTCTTC.

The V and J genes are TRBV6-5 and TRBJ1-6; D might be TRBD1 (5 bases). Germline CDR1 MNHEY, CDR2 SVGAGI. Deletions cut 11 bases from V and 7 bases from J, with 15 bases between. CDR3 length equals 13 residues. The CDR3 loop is CASTGQVNSPLHF. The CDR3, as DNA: TGTGCCTCTACGGGGCAGGTCAATTCACCCCTCCACTTT.

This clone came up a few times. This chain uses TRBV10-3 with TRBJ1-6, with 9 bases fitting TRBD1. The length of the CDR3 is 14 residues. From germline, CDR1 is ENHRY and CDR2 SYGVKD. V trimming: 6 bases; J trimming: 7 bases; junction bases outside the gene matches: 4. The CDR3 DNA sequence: TGTGCCATCAGGGATGACAGGGGGAATTCACCCCTCCACTTT. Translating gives CAIRDDRGNSPLHF.

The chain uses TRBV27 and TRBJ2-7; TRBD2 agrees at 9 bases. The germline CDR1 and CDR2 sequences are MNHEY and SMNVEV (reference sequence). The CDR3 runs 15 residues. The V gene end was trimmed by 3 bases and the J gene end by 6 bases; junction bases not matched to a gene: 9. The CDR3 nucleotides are TGTGCCAGCAGTTTGGTAGCGGGAGACCCATTCGAGCAGTACTTC. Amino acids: CASSLVAGDPFEQYF.

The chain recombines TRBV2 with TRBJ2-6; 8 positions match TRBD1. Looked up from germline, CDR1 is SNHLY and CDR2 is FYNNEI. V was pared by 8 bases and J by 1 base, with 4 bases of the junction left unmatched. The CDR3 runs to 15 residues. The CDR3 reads CASGTGPSGANVLTF. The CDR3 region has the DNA TGTGCCAGCGGGACAGGACCATCTGGGGCCAACGTCCTGACTTTC.

CDR3 protein: CASSRQTLRLAGYEHDEQFF. The DNA for the CDR3 is TGTGCCAGCTCACGTCAAACACTTCGACTAGCGGGGTACGAGCACGATGAGCAGTTCTTC. The chain carries TRBV18 and TRBJ2-1, with 11 bases that match TRBD2. This CDR3 contains 20 residues. Germline values: CDR1 KGHSH, CDR2 LQKENI. V shed 4 bases and J 8 bases; nucleotides not matched to a gene: 22.

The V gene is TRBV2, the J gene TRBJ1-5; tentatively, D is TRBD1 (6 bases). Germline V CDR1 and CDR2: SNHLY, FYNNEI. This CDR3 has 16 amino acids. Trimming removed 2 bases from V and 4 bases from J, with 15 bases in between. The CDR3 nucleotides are TGTGCCAGCAGTGAACGGGGGGGCCGAGGAAATCAGCCCCAGCATTTT. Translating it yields CASSERGGRGNQPQHF.

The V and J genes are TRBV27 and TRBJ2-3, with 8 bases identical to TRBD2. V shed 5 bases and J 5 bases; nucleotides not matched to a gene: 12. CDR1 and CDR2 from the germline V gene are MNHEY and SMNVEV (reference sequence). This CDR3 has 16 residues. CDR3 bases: TGTGCCAGCAGTCCCTTAGCGGGAAGATCCGTAGATACGCAGTATTTT. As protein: CASSPLAGRSVDTQYF.

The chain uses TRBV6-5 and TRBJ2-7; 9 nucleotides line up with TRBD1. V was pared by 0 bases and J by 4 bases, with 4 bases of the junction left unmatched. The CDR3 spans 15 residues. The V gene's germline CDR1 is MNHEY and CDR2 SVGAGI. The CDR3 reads CASSYSGQGTYEQYF. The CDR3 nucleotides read TGTGCCAGCAGTTACTCAGGACAGGGGACGTACGAGCAGTACTTC.

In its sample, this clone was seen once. The CDR3 DNA sequence: TGTGCCAGCAGTTTATTTGGTTTCGGTGGGGACTACGAGCAGTACTTC. Translated: CASSLFGFGGDYEQYF. The J gene is TRBJ2-7, the V gene TRBV28; D unclear. The germline V gene encodes CDR1 MDHEN and CDR2 SYDVKM. The CDR3 sequence is 16 residues long. Trimming left V 1 base short and J 3 bases short, with 16 bases between.

CDR3 coding DNA: TGTGCCAGCAGTTGGTTACAGGGAGGTCGGACTGAAGCTTTCTTT. It specifies CASSWLQGGRTEAFF. The genes are TRBV6-5 and TRBJ1-1; weak D call: TRBD1 (6 bases). V was shortened by 4 bases and J by 5 bases, with 17 bases between the two germline ends. Looked up from germline, CDR1 is MNHEY and CDR2 is SVGAGI. There are 15 residues in the CDR3.

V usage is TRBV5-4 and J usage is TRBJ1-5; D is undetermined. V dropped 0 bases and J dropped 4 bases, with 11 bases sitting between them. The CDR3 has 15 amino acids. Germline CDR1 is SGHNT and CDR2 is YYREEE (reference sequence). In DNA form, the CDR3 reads TGTGCCAGCAGCTTGGCAGGATTTGAGAATCAGCCCCAGCATTTT. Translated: CASSLAGFENQPQHF.

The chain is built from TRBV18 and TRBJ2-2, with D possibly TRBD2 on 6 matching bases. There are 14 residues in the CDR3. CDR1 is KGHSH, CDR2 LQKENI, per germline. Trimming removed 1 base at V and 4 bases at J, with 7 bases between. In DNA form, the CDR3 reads TGTGCCAGCTCACCACGTAGCGGCACCGGGGAGCTGTTTTTT. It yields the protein CASSPRSGTGELFF. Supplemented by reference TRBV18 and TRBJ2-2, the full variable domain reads NAGVMQNPRHLVRRRGQEARLRCSPMKGHSHVYWYRQLPEEGLKFMVYLQKENIIDESGMPKERFSAEFPKEGPSILRIQQVVRGDSAAYFCASSPRSGTGELFFGEGSRLTVL.

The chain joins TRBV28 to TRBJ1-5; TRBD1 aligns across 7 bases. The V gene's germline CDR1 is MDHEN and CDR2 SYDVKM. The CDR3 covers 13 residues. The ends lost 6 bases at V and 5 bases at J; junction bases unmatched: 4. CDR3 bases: TGTGCCAGCAGGACAGGGATGGATCAGCCCCAGCATTTT. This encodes CASRTGMDQPQHF.

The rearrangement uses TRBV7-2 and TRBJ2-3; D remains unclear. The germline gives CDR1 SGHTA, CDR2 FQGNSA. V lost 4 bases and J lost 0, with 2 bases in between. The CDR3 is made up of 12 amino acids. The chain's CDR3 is CASSYSTDTQYF. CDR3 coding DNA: TGTGCCAGCAGCTATAGCACAGATACGCAGTATTTT.

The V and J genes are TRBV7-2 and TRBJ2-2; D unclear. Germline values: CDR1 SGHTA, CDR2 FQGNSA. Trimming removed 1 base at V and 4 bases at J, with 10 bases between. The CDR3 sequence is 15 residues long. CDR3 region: CASSLDGSATGELFF. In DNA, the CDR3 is TGTGCCAGCAGCTTAGATGGGTCAGCCACCGGGGAGCTGTTTTTT.

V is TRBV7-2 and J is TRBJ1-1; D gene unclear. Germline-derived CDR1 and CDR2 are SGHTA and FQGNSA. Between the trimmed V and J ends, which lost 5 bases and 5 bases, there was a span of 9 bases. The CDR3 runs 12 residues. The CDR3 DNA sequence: TGTGCCAGCAGCCCCCAAAAGACTGAAGCTTTCTTT. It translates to CASSPQKTEAFF. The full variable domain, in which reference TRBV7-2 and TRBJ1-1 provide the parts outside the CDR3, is GAGVSQSPSNKVTEKGKDVELRCDPISGHTALYWYRQSLGQGLEFLIYFQGNSAPDKSGLPSDRFSAERTGGSVSTLTIQRTQQEDSAVYLCASSPQKTEAFFGQGTRLTVV.

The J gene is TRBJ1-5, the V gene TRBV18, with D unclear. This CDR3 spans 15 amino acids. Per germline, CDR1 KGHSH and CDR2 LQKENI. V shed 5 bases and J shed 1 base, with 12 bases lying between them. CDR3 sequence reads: CASSSSVSSNQPQHF. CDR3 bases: TGTGCCAGCTCATCTAGCGTTTCGAGCAATCAGCCCCAGCATTTT.

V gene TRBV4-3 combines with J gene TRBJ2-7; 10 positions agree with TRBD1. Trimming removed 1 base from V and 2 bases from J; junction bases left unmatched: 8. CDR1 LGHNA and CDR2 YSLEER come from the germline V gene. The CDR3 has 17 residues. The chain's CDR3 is CASSQGGPGTGAYEQYF. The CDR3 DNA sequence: TGCGCCAGCAGCCAAGGGGGGCCGGGGACAGGGGCCTACGAGCAGTACTTC.

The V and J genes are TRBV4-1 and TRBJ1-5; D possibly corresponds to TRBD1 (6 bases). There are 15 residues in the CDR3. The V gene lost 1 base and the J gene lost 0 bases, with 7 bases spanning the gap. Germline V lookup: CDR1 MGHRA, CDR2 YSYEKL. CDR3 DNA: TGCGCCAGCAGCCAAGGGACAGCTAGCAATCAGCCCCAGCATTTT. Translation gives CASSQGTASNQPQHF.

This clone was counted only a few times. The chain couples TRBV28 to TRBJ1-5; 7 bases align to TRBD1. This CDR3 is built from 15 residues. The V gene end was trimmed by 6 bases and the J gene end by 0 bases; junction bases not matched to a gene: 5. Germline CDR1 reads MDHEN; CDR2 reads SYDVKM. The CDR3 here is CASSRGQYSNQPQHF. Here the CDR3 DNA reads TGTGCCAGCAGCAGGGGACAGTATAGCAATCAGCCCCAGCATTTT.